This T cell receptor (beta chain) was recorded in a study of shared clonotypes between healthy human individuals. Note on this clone: Its antigen is as yet unknown.

V gave up 1 base and J gave up 7 bases, with 15 bases separating them. Germline V gene sequence: CDR1 SEHNR, CDR2 FQNEAQ (reference sequence). CDR3 length: 15 residues. TCRdb's copy holds only in-frame clones and misses some; the assay was immunoSEQ multiplex PCR. Of some 740,000 clones in the sample, 80% to 95% were seen once. CD45RO negativity and positive selection for CCR7 defined naive CD8 cells, a population that excluded terminally differentiated effector memory CD45RA+ cells. Study observations and caveats: Naive CD4 clonotypes were shared across several donors at 4.5% to 6%. Sampling covered nothing but blood. Tissue TCR repertoires likely differ from those found in blood.

This clonotype was sampled from a man aged 25-45 years in good health. The material sequenced was naive CD8+ T cells sorted from blood. The chain combines TRBV7-9 with TRBJ2-3; no reliable D call. This CDR3 is CASSLVVRYSNTQYF. The CDR3 DNA follows: TGTGCCAGCAGCTTAGTAGTGCGGTATTCGAATACGCAGTATTTT.